The 27 T cell receptor beta chains in this list originate from one sample, sequenced in a study of OX40 agonist ivuxolimab in advanced cancers. Sequencing was performed with immunoSEQ multiplex PCR; in TCRdb, only in-frame clones are kept and a portion is missing. Among around 80,000 clones, approximately 90% were seen once, and the ten largest hold over 0.15%. The sequencing here drew on CD4+ or CD8+ T cells sorted from blood, taken in a trial of the OX40 agonist ivuxolimab. These receptors were taken from an adult with an advanced solid tumor such as melanoma, head and neck, liver or kidney cancer.

The chain employs TRBV2 and TRBJ1-5; no reliable D call. The CDR3 sequence is 13 residues long. With 2 bases removed from V and 5 bases from J, the gap between germline ends came to 7 bases. Germline CDR1 SNHLY, CDR2 FYNNEI. The CDR3 reads CASSELGYQPQHF. The CDR3 bases are TGTGCCAGCAGTGAATTGGGTTATCAGCCCCAGCATTTT.

The rearrangement joins TRBV27 to TRBJ2-5, with D perhaps TRBD1 (5 bases). Trimming stripped 3 bases from V and 4 bases from J, with 12 bases between. The CDR3 extends over 14 amino acids. In germline, CDR1 is MNHEY, CDR2 SMNVEV (reference sequence). This CDR3 reads CASSLQGLLETQYF. DNA for the CDR3: TGTGCCAGCAGTTTGCAGGGCCTCCTAGAGACCCAGTACTTC.

The chain links TRBV19 to TRBJ2-1, with D uncertain. Germline V gene data show CDR1 as LNHDA and CDR2 as SQIVND (reference sequence). Trimming removed 1 base from V and 5 bases from J, with 6 bases in between. This CDR3 has 13 residues. The CDR3 spells CASSIANNNEQFF. Here the CDR3 DNA reads TGTGCCAGTAGTATAGCCAATAACAATGAGCAGTTCTTC.

The J gene is TRBJ2-5, the V gene TRBV9; 7 nucleotides line up with TRBD1. Trimming took 3 bases from V and 3 from J; bases not matched to a gene: 5. This CDR3 has 14 amino acids. Germline V CDR1 and CDR2: SGDLS, YYNGEE. CDR3: CASSGRDREETQYF. The CDR3 DNA reads TGTGCCAGCAGCGGACGGGACAGAGAAGAGACCCAGTACTTC.

J is TRBJ2-1 and V is TRBV5-1; D is uncertain. The V gene lost 0 bases and the J gene lost 9 bases, with 10 bases spanning the gap. The CDR3 length is 13 residues. From germline, CDR1 is SGHRS and CDR2 YFSETQ. The CDR3 DNA reads TGCGCCAGCAGCTTGGCCGTTGCAGGTGAGCAGTTCTTC. Its protein product is CASSLAVAGEQFF.

V gene TRBV2 combines with J gene TRBJ2-7, with D tentatively TRBD2 (5 bases). Germline V CDR1 and CDR2: SNHLY, FYNNEI. There are 14 residues in the CDR3. Trimming removed 6 bases from V and 0 bases from J, with 12 bases in between. DNA of the CDR3: TGTGCCAGCAGCCGGGATACCAGCTCCTACGAGCAGTACTTC. This encodes CASSRDTSSYEQYF. Full variable domain (missing parts from reference TRBV2 and TRBJ2-7): EPEVTQTPSHQVTQMGQEVILRCVPISNHLYFYWYRQILGQKVEFLVSFYNNEISEKSEIFDDQFSVERPDGSNFTLKIRSTKLEDSAMYFCASSRDTSSYEQYFGPGTRLTVT.

J is TRBJ2-7 and V is TRBV10-3, with a possible D match to TRBD2 (5 bases). The length of the CDR3 is 13 residues. Per germline, CDR1 ENHRY and CDR2 SYGVKD. V was trimmed by 7 bases and J by 7 bases, leaving 17 bases between them. The CDR3 here is CAINAGRWREQYF. DNA for the CDR3: TGTGCCATCAACGCGGGCAGGTGGCGTGAGCAGTACTTC.

The V gene is TRBV5-1, the J gene TRBJ2-7; D unresolved. Per germline, CDR1 SGHRS and CDR2 YFSETQ. V lost 7 bases to trimming and J lost 7 bases, with 18 bases between them. CDR3 length equals 13 residues. The CDR3 sequence is CASGPTDLGEQYF. The CDR3 nucleotides read TGCGCCAGCGGACCAACGGACCTGGGAGAGCAGTACTTC.

V gene TRBV11-3 combines with J gene TRBJ2-1, with TRBD2 identical over 7 bases. Looked up from germline, CDR1 is SGHNT and CDR2 is YENEEA. The CDR3 contains 14 residues. V shed 5 bases and J 4 bases; nucleotides not matched to a gene: 5. The CDR3 sequence is CASSPTRGYNEQFF. The CDR3 nucleotides are TGTGCCAGCAGCCCGACGCGGGGGTACAATGAGCAGTTCTTC.

Here the CDR3 reads CAWSAGQINSPLHF. The DNA of the CDR3 is TGTGCCTGGAGCGCAGGACAGATTAATTCACCCCTCCACTTT. The chain joins TRBV30 to TRBJ1-6; possibly TRBD1 for D (6 bases). The CDR3 loop spans 14 amino acids. V was pared by 3 bases and J by 6 bases, with 12 bases between. Germline-derived CDR1 and CDR2 are GTSNPN and SVGIG (reference sequence).

This chain connects TRBV19 to TRBJ1-5; 7 nucleotides match TRBD1. This CDR3 has 16 residues. Per germline, CDR1 LNHDA and CDR2 SQIVND (reference sequence). V dropped 7 bases and J dropped 4; count of bases not matched to a gene: 13. The CDR3 nucleotides read TGTGCCAGTACTTTGGGGAGGGGGCTCGGGAATCAGCCCCAGCATTTT. Translation gives CASTLGRGLGNQPQHF.

The count of this clone is one. J is TRBJ1-5 and V is TRBV5-1, with D tentatively TRBD1 (6 bases). The CDR3 has 15 residues. CDR1 is SGHRS and CDR2 is YFSETQ in the germline V gene. Deletions cut 0 bases from V and 4 bases from J, with 11 bases between. CDR3 nucleotides: TGCGCCAGCAGCTTGGTGCCAGGGGTAAATCAGCCCCAGCATTTT. This codes for CASSLVPGVNQPQHF.

The chain couples TRBV4-2 to TRBJ2-5; D possibly corresponds to TRBD2 (5 bases). The germline V gene encodes CDR1 LGHNA and CDR2 YNFKEQ. V was trimmed by 0 bases and J by 11 bases, leaving 19 bases between them. The CDR3 covers 15 residues. The CDR3: CASSQETAGAGEQYF. CDR3 in DNA: TGTGCCAGCAGCCAAGAGACTGCTGGAGCTGGGGAGCAGTACTTC.

The chain joins TRBV5-8 to TRBJ2-7, with D tentatively TRBD2 (6 bases). The CDR3 is 16 residues long. Per germline, CDR1 SGHTS and CDR2 YDEGEE. Trimming left V 6 bases short and J 3 bases short, with 22 bases between. The CDR3 coding sequence is TGTGCCAGCACCAATGGAAAGGTGAGCGGGCTCTACGAGCAGTACTTC. This sequence encodes CASTNGKVSGLYEQYF.

This rearrangement joins TRBV19 to TRBJ1-5, with 8 bases that match TRBD1. Germline assignment: CDR1 LNHDA and CDR2 SQIVND (reference sequence). The CDR3 has 16 amino acids. The junction had 9 bases not matched to a gene; V was cut back by 7 bases and J by 1 base. Here the CDR3 DNA reads TGTGCCAGTACCTCCGCCCGGACAGGGAGCAATCAGCCCCAGCATTTT. Translated, it gives CASTSARTGSNQPQHF.

The rearrangement links TRBV19 to TRBJ1-2; D not certain. Germline CDR1 is LNHDA and CDR2 is SQIVND (reference sequence). V was clipped by 2 bases and J by 2 bases, with 9 bases between them. The CDR3 has 14 residues. The CDR3 DNA is TGTGCCAGTAGTATATCCGGCAGGAACTATGGCTACACCTTC. Translating it yields CASSISGRNYGYTF.

This clone appeared once. The chain links TRBV19 to TRBJ2-1, with 9 bases aligning to TRBD1. From germline, CDR1 is LNHDA and CDR2 SQIVND (reference sequence). Germline trimming cut 4 bases from V and 12 bases from J; bases unmatched to any gene: 10. There are 14 residues in the CDR3. CDR3 DNA: TGTGCCAGTAGTAGGGGACAGGGCCGAGAGGGGCAGTTCTTC. This encodes CASSRGQGREGQFF. The full variable domain, rest sourced from reference TRBV19 and TRBJ2-1, is DGGITQSPKYLFRKEGQNVTLSCEQNLNHDAMYWYRQDPGQGLRLIYYSQIVNDFQKGDIAEGYSVSREKKESFPLTVTSAQKNPTAFYLCASSRGQGREGQFFGPGTRLTVL.

The chain recombines TRBV30 with TRBJ2-5; 7 bases fit TRBD2. The length of the CDR3 is 13 residues. Trimming took 1 base from V and 2 from J; bases not matched to a gene: 1. Germline V CDR1 and CDR2: GTSNPN, SVGIG (reference sequence). DNA for the CDR3: TGTGCCTGGAGTGGGGGGGGGCAAGAGACCCAGTACTTC. Its protein product is CAWSGGGQETQYF.

The V gene is TRBV7-9, the J gene TRBJ2-3; possibly TRBD2 for D (6 bases). This CDR3 comprises 15 residues. Trimming left V 8 bases short and J 5 bases short, with 20 bases between. CDR1 and CDR2 (germline): SEHNR, FQNEAQ (reference sequence). CDR3 residues: CASGVTDWGEDTQYF. CDR3 in DNA: TGTGCCAGCGGGGTTACGGACTGGGGGGAAGATACGCAGTATTTT. The whole variable domain, filled in from reference TRBV7-9 and TRBJ2-3, reads DTGVSQNPRHKITKRGQNVTFRCDPISEHNRLYWYRQTLGQGPEFLTYFQNEAQLEKSRLLSDRFSAERPKGSFSTLEIQRTEQGDSAMYLCASGVTDWGEDTQYFGPGTRLTVL.

Worth noting for this clone: The junction shows a germline mismatch at one end, possibly a read error. The chain couples TRBV5-3 to TRBJ2-7; the D is unclear. TRBV5-3 is classed as an ORF, of uncertain function. The CDR3 runs to 13 residues. The CDR3 sequence: CASSLNRLYEQYF. CDR3 in DNA: TGTGCCAGCAGCTTGAATCGACTTTACGAGCAGTACTTC.

The chain combines TRBV7-2 with TRBJ2-4; the D gene is possibly TRBD1 (5 bases). The CDR3 is made up of 14 amino acids. V shed 4 bases and J shed 9 bases, with 16 bases lying between them. The germline V gene has CDR1 SGHTA and CDR2 FQGNSA. CDR3 residues: CASSSYTPRGIQYF. CDR3 nucleotides: TGTGCCAGCAGCTCCTATACCCCAAGGGGCATTCAGTACTTC.

CDR3 in amino acids: CSVTYFGLAGPTDTQYF. The CDR3 bases are TGCAGCGTTACCTACTTCGGACTAGCGGGGCCTACAGATACGCAGTATTTT. The chain has TRBV29-1 and TRBJ2-3; 12 bases are a match to TRBD2. Per germline, CDR1 SQVTM and CDR2 ANQGSEA. Trimming removed 5 bases from V and 3 bases from J; junction bases left unmatched: 12. The CDR3 sequence is 17 residues long.

The V gene is TRBV4-1, the J gene TRBJ1-1; 7 bases are a match to TRBD1. The junction had 7 bases not matched to a gene; V was cut back by 4 bases and J by 5 bases. Germline V gene lookup returns CDR1 MGHRA and CDR2 YSYEKL. This CDR3 contains 14 residues. The CDR3: CASSLQGGPTEAFF. DNA of the CDR3: TGCGCCAGCAGCCTGCAGGGGGGGCCAACTGAAGCTTTCTTT.

V gene TRBV27 combines with J gene TRBJ2-1, with 7 nucleotides matching TRBD2. Losses at the gene ends were 3 bases for V and 4 bases for J; bases not matched to a gene: 0. This CDR3 contains 13 residues. Germline CDR1 reads MNHEY; CDR2 reads SMNVEV (reference sequence). The CDR3: CASSFGGYNEQFF. The CDR3 DNA follows: TGTGCCAGCAGTTTCGGGGGGTACAATGAGCAGTTCTTC.

The chain joins TRBV30 to TRBJ1-1; possibly TRBD1 for D (6 bases). This CDR3 has 13 residues. CDR1 and CDR2 from the germline V gene are GTSNPN and SVGIG (reference sequence). V lost 5 bases and J lost 4, with 14 bases in between. The CDR3 here is CAWDRDIRTEAFF. The CDR3 DNA reads as TGTGCCTGGGACCGGGACATTCGCACTGAAGCTTTCTTT.

The rearrangement uses TRBV5-1 and TRBJ2-3, with TRBD1 matching 9 bases. The CDR3 extends over 15 amino acids. Per the germline V gene, CDR1 is SGHRS and CDR2 is YFSETQ. Trimming took 2 bases from V and 2 from J; bases not matched to a gene: 3. CDR3 residues: CASSFGTGPTDTQYF. The CDR3 DNA sequence: TGCGCCAGCAGCTTCGGGACAGGGCCCACAGATACGCAGTATTTT.

The genes are TRBV5-8 and TRBJ1-1; 7 bases line up with TRBD1. V dropped 6 bases and J dropped 2; count of bases not matched to a gene: 4. Germline V gene sequence: CDR1 SGHTS, CDR2 YDEGEE. The CDR3 is 13 residues long. The CDR3 here is CASMGQPNTEAFF. The CDR3 nucleotides are TGTGCCAGCATGGGACAGCCAAACACTGAAGCTTTCTTT.